These 30 T cell receptor beta chains came from one sample sequenced in a study of metastatic and nonmetastatic thyroid tumors (dated by TCRdb to 2018 to 2021). No patient had received any treatment before thyroid surgery. Receptor libraries were prepared by PCR. For sequencing, an Illumina HiSeq 4000 was employed. TCRdb reanalyzed the raw reads on its own, using fastp at Q25 for trimming and MiXCR for clone calling, and kept in-frame beta chains. The sample table lists around 28,000 clones, under 30% of them with a count of one. The leading ten clones occupy approximately 30% of the sample. The sample consisted of blood. These receptors all come from a female donor with papillary thyroid cancer or a benign thyroid nodule (not recorded which). Some clones in this sample may be carry-over from other donors' samples.

This clone was observed a few times. This rearrangement joins TRBV30 to TRBJ1-3; D possibly corresponds to TRBD1 (6 bases). Germline CDR1 GTSNPN, CDR2 SVGIG (reference sequence). Trimming stripped 0 bases from V and 4 bases from J, with 13 bases between. This CDR3 spans 15 amino acids. In DNA form, the CDR3 reads TGTGCCTGGAGTGTAGGGACATCAGCGGGAAACACCATATATTTT. Its translation: CAWSVGTSAGNTIYF.

This clone was counted only a few times. The genes are TRBV6-1 and TRBJ2-7; D remains ambiguous. Germline lookup yields CDR1 MNHNS and CDR2 SASEGT. The CDR3 spans 13 residues. CDR3 sequence (DNA): TGTGCCAGCAGTGAATTAAGGGCCTACAAGCAGTACGTC. Its translation is CASSELRAYKQYV.

This clone showed up many times. The chain is built from TRBV28 and TRBJ1-1; 8 bases match TRBD1. With V trimmed by 2 bases and J by 6 bases, 5 bases remained unmatched. The CDR3 runs to 14 residues. Germline V CDR1 and CDR2: MDHEN, SYDVKM. The CDR3 DNA sequence: TGTGCCAGCAGTTTAGGACAGGGTACATCTGAAGCTTTCTTT. Protein sequence: CASSLGQGTSEAFF.

This clone occurred many times. CDR3 in amino acids: CASSLTSGSLQETQYF. The CDR3 DNA follows: TGTGCCAGCAGCTTGACTAGCGGGAGTCTCCAAGAGACCCAGTACTTC. V and J are TRBV7-2 and TRBJ2-5, with 12 bases that match TRBD2. The CDR3 is 16 amino acids. Germline values: CDR1 SGHTA, CDR2 FQGNSA. Trimming removed 3 bases from V and 1 base from J; junction bases left unmatched: 3.

The chain recombines TRBV27 with TRBJ2-7; TRBD2 matches at 12 bases. The CDR3 is made up of 15 amino acids. Looked up from germline, CDR1 is MNHEY and CDR2 is SMNVEV (reference sequence). Germline trimming cut 6 bases from V and 3 bases from J; bases unmatched to any gene: 6. The CDR3 bases are TGTGCCAGCAGCCCTCGACTAGCGGGGGTCTACGAGCAGTACTTC. Translated: CASSPRLAGVYEQYF.

This chain connects TRBV5-1 to TRBJ2-3; TRBD1 or TRBD2 may be the D gene (5 bases each). The V end was cut by 5 bases, the J end by 2 bases, with 15 bases between. This CDR3 region has 15 residues. Germline lookup yields CDR1 SGHRS and CDR2 YFSETQ. CDR3 nucleotide sequence: TGCGCCAGCAGTTGGAGCGGACACTACACAGATACGCAGTATTTT. Translation: CASSWSGHYTDTQYF.

The chain combines TRBV6-1 with TRBJ1-2; weak D call: TRBD1 (5 bases). This CDR3 is built from 15 residues. Trimming pared 5 bases from V and 2 bases from J, leaving 15 bases between. The germline CDR1 and CDR2 sequences are MNHNS and SASEGT. The CDR3 is CASSLSVSGNYGYTF. For the CDR3, the DNA is TGTGCCAGCAGTCTAAGCGTCTCAGGGAACTATGGCTACACCTTC.

This clone was picked up a small number of times. The V call is TRBV2, the J call TRBJ2-5, with D possibly being TRBD1 (6 bases). Germline CDR1 reads SNHLY; CDR2 reads FYNNEI. Trimming pared 0 bases from V and 1 base from J, leaving 9 bases between. The CDR3 runs to 15 residues. The CDR3 region has the DNA TGTGCCAGCAGTGAAGCGTGGACAGTCCAAGAGACCCAGTACTTC. Protein sequence: CASSEAWTVQETQYF.

This clone is labeled as medium-sized (0.01 to 0.1%). This chain joins TRBV27 and TRBJ1-2, with D unclear. V gave up 2 bases and J gave up 1 base, with 11 bases separating them. CDR3 length: 15 amino acids. Germline loops: CDR1 MNHEY, CDR2 SMNVEV (reference sequence). The CDR3 sequence is CASSLSGGNNYGYTF. CDR3 bases: TGTGCCAGCAGTTTAAGCGGCGGAAATAACTATGGCTACACCTTC.

The chain uses TRBV4-2 and TRBJ2-3; 8 bases are shared with TRBD2. With V trimmed by 3 bases and J by 0 bases, 8 bases remained unmatched. Germline CDR1 LGHNA, CDR2 YNFKEQ. The CDR3 sequence is 17 residues long. For the CDR3, the DNA is TGTGCCAGCAGCCAGCGTTTGGCGGGAGGTAGCACAGATACGCAGTATTTT. Amino acid sequence: CASSQRLAGGSTDTQYF.

This clone has only a few counts. J is TRBJ2-5 and V is TRBV10-3; the match to TRBD2 covers 15 bases. V dropped 4 bases and J dropped 5; count of bases not matched to a gene: 8. The CDR3 contains 17 residues. Looked up from germline, CDR1 is ENHRY and CDR2 is SYGVKD. This chain's CDR3 is CAISVGLAGGPGETQYF. DNA for the CDR3: TGTGCCATCAGTGTGGGACTAGCGGGAGGCCCGGGGGAGACCCAGTACTTC.

This clone qualifies as medium-sized (0.01 to 0.1%). The V gene is TRBV12-3 or TRBV12-4, the J gene TRBJ1-2; 8 bases map to TRBD1. The CDR3 covers 15 residues. V gave up 5 bases and J gave up 6 bases; unmatched junction bases: 11. Written as DNA, the CDR3 is TGTGCCAGCAGTCTCCGGACAGGGCCTCGGGATGGCTACACCTTC. This gives the protein CASSLRTGPRDGYTF.

This chain uses TRBV20-1 with TRBJ2-7, with 9 bases lining up with TRBD2. The CDR3 extends over 12 amino acids. Looked up from germline, CDR1 is DFQATT and CDR2 is SNEGSKA (reference sequence). The trim removed 5 bases at V and 5 bases at J, leaving 4 bases unmatched. The CDR3 loop is CSASRGGDEQYF. The CDR3 DNA reads as TGCAGTGCTTCCCGCGGGGGGGACGAGCAGTACTTC.

This clone was found a few times. The chain uses TRBV6-1 and TRBJ1-2; 9 bases map to TRBD1. J lost 4 bases, V lost 5 bases, and 8 bases had no gene match. The germline V gene encodes CDR1 MNHNS and CDR2 SASEGT. CDR3 length: 15 residues. In nucleotides, the CDR3 is TGTGCCAGCAGTACCCCGGGACAGGGCGGCTATGGCTACACCTTC. Protein sequence: CASSTPGQGGYGYTF.

This clone was observed a few times. The chain employs TRBV20-1 and TRBJ2-2; 9 nucleotides agree with TRBD2. There are 13 residues in the CDR3. Germline trimming cut 2 bases from V and 7 bases from J; bases unmatched to any gene: 2. Germline V lookup: CDR1 DFQATT, CDR2 SNEGSKA (reference sequence). The CDR3 bases are TGCAGTGCTAGACAGACTAGCGGCGGGGAGCTGTTTTTT. Amino acid sequence: CSARQTSGGELFF.

The V and J genes are TRBV6-1 and TRBJ1-5; 10 nucleotides agree with TRBD1. The J segment lost 0 bases and the V segment lost 3 bases, leaving 2 bases of the junction unmatched. Per germline, CDR1 MNHNS and CDR2 SASEGT. The CDR3 is 16 residues long. The CDR3 spells CASSEGTGASNQPQHF. The CDR3 nucleotides read TGTGCCAGCAGTGAGGGGACAGGGGCTAGCAATCAGCCCCAGCATTTT.

There are many counts of this clone. The CDR3 DNA is TGCAGTGCTAGAGAGGTCTATGGCTACACCTTC. Translated, it gives CSAREVYGYTF. This rearrangement joins TRBV20-1 to TRBJ1-2; D ambiguous. CDR3 length equals 11 residues. Trimming cost V 0 bases and J 4 bases, with 3 bases left between them. CDR1 and CDR2 (germline): DFQATT, SNEGSKA (reference sequence).

This clone was counted many times. The J gene is TRBJ2-5, the V gene TRBV6-1, with 8 bases that match TRBD2. CDR3 size: 13 residues. Germline CDR1 is MNHNS and CDR2 is SASEGT. The V gene end was trimmed by 6 bases and the J gene end by 5 bases; junction bases not matched to a gene: 5. CDR3 DNA: TGTGCCAGCAGGGCGGGGGGATGGGAGACCCAGTACTTC. It yields the protein CASRAGGWETQYF.

This clone has only a few counts. A much larger clone differs by one base, so this may be a read error. This rearrangement joins TRBV30 to TRBJ1-1; 9 bases match TRBD1. This CDR3 spans 16 amino acids. The germline V gene encodes CDR1 GTSNPN and CDR2 SVGIG (reference sequence). This CDR3 reads CTWSDLTGQGGTEAFF. CDR3 sequence (DNA): TGTACCTGGAGTGACTTAACGGGACAGGGCGGTACTGAAGCTTTCTTT. Full variable domain (rest looked up from reference TRBV30 and TRBJ1-1): SQTIHQWPATLVQPVGSPLSLECTVEGTSNPNLYWYRQAAGRGLQLLFYSVGIGQISSEVPQNLSASRPQDRQFILSSKKLLLSDSGFYLCTWSDLTGQGGTEAFFGQGTRLTVV.

This clone was found a few times. Other DNA variants within this sample encode the same CDR3. This rearrangement joins TRBV28 to TRBJ2-3; TRBD1 aligns across 9 bases. Losses at the gene ends were 4 bases for V and 1 base for J; bases not matched to a gene: 6. Germline CDR1 MDHEN, CDR2 SYDVKM. The CDR3 loop spans 16 amino acids. CDR3 sequence: CASSSTGTGRTDTQYF. Written as DNA, the CDR3 is TGTGCCAGCAGTTCTACCGGGACAGGGCGCACAGATACGCAGTATTTT.

The chain joins TRBV20-1 to TRBJ2-1; TRBD2 matches 7 bases. With V trimmed by 6 bases and J by 6 bases, 5 bases remained unmatched. CDR3 length: 12 amino acids. Germline CDR1 reads DFQATT; CDR2 reads SNEGSKA (reference sequence). The CDR3 spells CSAALASNEQFF. The CDR3 DNA reads TGCAGTGCAGCACTAGCGAGCAATGAGCAGTTCTTC.

This clone was counted ten times or more. CDR3 coding DNA: TGTGCCTGGAAGAATCCCGGGACCAGTAATCAGCCCCAGCATTTT. Translated, it gives CAWKNPGTSNQPQHF. This rearrangement joins TRBV30 to TRBJ1-5; D may be TRBD1 (5 bases). V was cut by 4 bases and J by 4 bases, with 17 bases left in between. Per germline, CDR1 GTSNPN and CDR2 SVGIG (reference sequence). The CDR3 totals 15 residues.

The sample holds a few counts of this clone. The chain uses TRBV6-2 or TRBV6-3 and TRBJ2-7; 14 bases align to TRBD2. The CDR3 sequence is 16 residues long. V shed 5 bases and J 4 bases; nucleotides not matched to a gene: 7. In germline, CDR1 is MNHEY, CDR2 SVGEGT. The CDR3 DNA sequence: TGTGCCAGCAGTCAGGGACTAGCGGGAGTCGGTTACGAGCAGTACTTC. It yields the protein CASSQGLAGVGYEQYF.

This clone was detected only a few times. The V gene is TRBV6-1, the J gene TRBJ2-6, with D uncertain. Trimming took off 8 bases at V and 0 bases at J, with 8 bases between the two ends. Germline V gene sequence: CDR1 MNHNS, CDR2 SASEGT. The CDR3 spans 14 residues. DNA for the CDR3: TGTGCCAGCGACCCACGCTCTGGGGCCAACGTCCTGACTTTC. It translates to CASDPRSGANVLTF.

The chain carries TRBV7-2 and TRBJ2-2; D possibly matches TRBD1 or TRBD2 (6 bases each). CDR3 length: 15 amino acids. Trimming took off 3 bases at V and 5 bases at J, with 13 bases between the two ends. In germline, CDR1 is SGHTA, CDR2 FQGNSA. In DNA form, the CDR3 reads TGTGCCAGCAGCTTGGGGGGCAAGAGTACCGGGGAGCTGTTTTTT. Protein: CASSLGGKSTGELFF.

This clone was detected only a few times. This chain joins TRBV28 and TRBJ1-1; D unclear. With 3 bases removed from V and 5 bases from J, the gap between germline ends came to 7 bases. The CDR3 contains 12 residues. Germline V CDR1 and CDR2: MDHEN, SYDVKM. CDR3 bases: TGTGCCAGCAGTTTTTTTCGGACTGAAGCTTTCTTT. Its protein product is CASSFFRTEAFF.

V is TRBV15 and J is TRBJ1-6; D gene unclear. The CDR3 sequence is 15 residues long. Between the trimmed V and J ends, which lost 0 bases and 8 bases, there was a span of 11 bases. Germline lookup yields CDR1 LNHNV and CDR2 YYDKDF (reference sequence). The DNA for the CDR3 is TGTGCCACCAGCAGAGACCCCGATACCCATTCACCCCTCCACTTT. Translated, it gives CATSRDPDTHSPLHF.

This rearrangement joins TRBV5-1 to TRBJ1-2; a weak D match, TRBD1 (6 bases). CDR1 SGHRS and CDR2 YFSETQ come from the germline V gene. Trimming cost V 5 bases and J 2 bases, with 16 bases left between them. This CDR3 is built from 15 residues. The CDR3, as DNA: TGCGCCAGCAGGTCGATGGACAGTTGGAACTATGGCTACACCTTC. It encodes CASRSMDSWNYGYTF.

This clone was recorded at least ten times. The chain uses TRBV20-1 and TRBJ2-1; TRBD2 matches at 11 bases. The CDR3 loop spans 15 amino acids. Germline CDR1 and CDR2: DFQATT and SNEGSKA (reference sequence). J gave up 5 bases and V 0 bases, and 3 bases lay outside the gene matches. The DNA of the CDR3 is TGCAGTGCTAGAGATCTACTAGCGGGAGACAATGAGCAGTTCTTC. Its translation: CSARDLLAGDNEQFF.

Remarks on this clone: The germline gene is not matched at one end of the junction; a read error may be the cause. The chain combines TRBV6-5 with TRBJ2-1, with TRBD2 matching 8 bases. Germline CDR1 MNHEY, CDR2 SVGAGI. CDR3 length equals 14 residues. The CDR3 nucleotides are TGTGCCAGCAGTGACTCGGGCCTAGCGGGCGAGCAGTTCTTC. This codes for CASSDSGLAGEQFF.